This T cell receptor (beta chain) came from a study of blood T cell repertoires in COVID-19. Study-level background: PBMCs, B-cell-depleted T cells, or T cells provided the cDNA or gDNA that made up the material.

The V gene's germline CDR1 is MNHEY and CDR2 SVGAGI. The CDR3 covers 15 residues. Between the trimmed V and J ends, which lost 6 bases and 3 bases, there was a span of 17 bases. In the source study's methods: Estimation of nucleated cell counts relied on the amplification of reference gene primers. Profiling relied on immunoSEQ multiplex PCR, and the TCRdb table lists in-frame clones only, not all of them. The DNA was the basis for D and trimming; V, J and clone size are from that table. The sample lists about 390,000 clones; approximately 87% were seen once. Study members were between roughly 18 and 100 years old and lived in some 22 US regions.

Sequenced: PBMCs or T cells enriched from blood (not recorded which). This TCR was sampled from a woman aged 45-65 years who had recovered from COVID-19. The V and J genes are TRBV6-5 and TRBJ1-2, with D tentatively TRBD1 (6 bases). CDR3 in DNA: TGTGCCAGCAGACTTGGGGCGGGGGGCGACTATGGCTACACCTTC. Translated, it gives CASRLGAGGDYGYTF.